These 28 T cell receptor beta chains share one sample of origin, sequenced in a study of T cells after yellow fever vaccination. A single record per CDR3 protein comes from TCRdb applying MiXCR to the 5' RACE reads. The sample consists of hundreds of thousands of distinct CDR3 sequences, about 13% of them appearing once. The source was PBMCs, collected on the day of the yellow fever booster vaccination. Receptor source: a man aged 25-45 years who received the YFV17D yellow fever vaccine.

This clonotype was picked up a small number of times. This chain joins TRBV24-1 and TRBJ2-2; 7 bases are shared with TRBD2. The CDR3 runs 17 residues. V gave up 4 bases and J gave up 1 base; unmatched junction bases: 8. The V gene's germline CDR1 is KGHDR and CDR2 SFDVKD. The CDR3 coding sequence is TGTGCCACCAGTGACAACCCTCCTAGCGGGAACACCGGGGAGCTGTTTTTT. Its translation is CATSDNPPSGNTGELFF.

J is TRBJ2-7 and V is TRBV25-1; 10 nucleotides line up with TRBD1. This CDR3 comprises 14 residues. Trimming at V came to 1 base and at J to 6 bases, leaving 3 bases not matched to a gene. Germline V gives CDR1 MGHDK, CDR2 SYGVNS. The CDR3 nucleotides are TGTGCCAGCAGTGAATCCCGGACAGGGGGCGAGCAGTACTTC. It translates to CASSESRTGGEQYF.

A few counts support this clonotype. The CDR3 DNA reads as TGTGCCATCAGTGGTCGAGAGCAGCAAGAGACCCAGTACTTC. Translating gives CAISGREQQETQYF. The V gene is TRBV10-3, the J gene TRBJ2-5; D uncertain. V was trimmed by 4 bases and J by 2 bases, leaving 11 bases between them. This CDR3 region has 14 residues. From germline, CDR1 is ENHRY and CDR2 SYGVKD.

This clonotype appeared a few times. The chain is built from TRBV27 and TRBJ2-7; perhaps TRBD1 as D (6 bases). Trimming left V 5 bases short and J 5 bases short, with 19 bases between. The germline CDR1 and CDR2 sequences are MNHEY and SMNVEV (reference sequence). The CDR3 spans 15 residues. The CDR3 loop is CASSPRDITGHEQYF. The CDR3, as DNA: TGTGCCAGCAGTCCCCGGGACATAACCGGCCACGAGCAGTACTTC.

This clonotype was counted only a few times. V usage is TRBV7-6 and J usage is TRBJ2-1, with TRBD2 matching 7 bases. The germline CDR1 and CDR2 sequences are SGHVS and FNYEAQ. V lost 4 bases and J lost 8; bases outside the gene matches: 8. The CDR3 contains 14 residues. CDR3 DNA: TGTGCCAGCAGCTCACGGGACTATAGGGATGAGCAGTTCTTC. Translation: CASSSRDYRDEQFF.

V is TRBV12-3 or TRBV12-4 and J is TRBJ2-1; 8 bases map to TRBD1. This CDR3 has 16 amino acids. After removal of 4 bases from V and 0 bases from J, the junction contained 5 bases not matched to a gene. In nucleotides, the CDR3 is TGTGCCAGCAGTTCAACCGACAGGGGCTCCTACAATGAGCAGTTCTTC. It encodes CASSSTDRGSYNEQFF.

This clonotype was counted between two and nine times. This chain uses TRBV25-1 with TRBJ2-5, with a possible D match to TRBD2 (5 bases). Trimming stripped 4 bases from V and 5 bases from J, with 17 bases between. The V gene's germline CDR1 is MGHDK and CDR2 SYGVNS. This CDR3 spans 15 amino acids. CDR3 coding DNA: TGTGCCAGCAGTGTGAAGCGGACGAGATACGAGACCCAGTACTTC. This gives the protein CASSVKRTRYETQYF.

The J gene is TRBJ2-4, the V gene TRBV5-6, with D perhaps matching TRBD2 (5 bases). V lost 2 bases and J 0 bases, leaving 12 bases between the germline ends. The CDR3 contains 16 residues. Per germline, CDR1 SGHDT and CDR2 YYEEEE. The CDR3 coding sequence is TGTGCCAGCAGCTTTGTCGGGGAACTAGCCAAAAACATTCAGTACTTC. This encodes CASSFVGELAKNIQYF.

This chain links TRBV12-3 or TRBV12-4 with TRBJ2-7, with 7 bases that match TRBD2. This CDR3 has 11 residues. The V segment lost 6 bases and the J segment 5 bases; nucleotides outside the gene matches: 1. This CDR3 is CASRGGNEQYF. The DNA of the CDR3 is TGTGCCAGCAGGGGAGGGAACGAGCAGTACTTC.

This clonotype was recorded a few times. The chain joins TRBV5-5 to TRBJ2-1, with 11 positions matching TRBD1. The CDR3 contains 15 residues. Germline CDR1 SGHKS, CDR2 YYEKEE (reference sequence). With 5 bases clipped from V and 12 bases from J, the junction kept 13 bases outside the gene matches. Here the CDR3 reads CASRPGQGAPWGQFF. CDR3 in DNA: TGTGCCAGCAGACCCGGACAGGGGGCTCCATGGGGGCAGTTCTTC.

This clonotype was counted between two and nine times. The chain joins TRBV9 to TRBJ2-3; the match to TRBD2 covers 8 bases. The CDR3 is 15 residues long. CDR1 and CDR2 (germline): SGDLS, YYNGEE. V was clipped by 4 bases and J by 3 bases; unmatched bases: 7. CDR3 region: CASSRGGGRTDTQYF. CDR3 coding DNA: TGTGCCAGCAGCCGGGGCGGCGGGAGGACAGATACGCAGTATTTT.

This chain connects TRBV20-1 to TRBJ2-7; 9 nucleotides align to TRBD2. The germline CDR1 and CDR2 sequences are DFQATT and SNEGSKA (reference sequence). The length of the CDR3 is 16 residues. V was pared by 0 bases and J by 0 bases, with 6 bases of the junction left unmatched. The CDR3 is CSARDRPSGVSYEQYF. DNA of the CDR3: TGCAGTGCTAGAGATCGGCCTAGCGGGGTCTCCTACGAGCAGTACTTC.

The CDR3 DNA reads TGCAGTGCTAGGGACAATGAAGCTTTCTTT. This sequence encodes CSARDNEAFF. The V call is TRBV20-1, the J call TRBJ1-1; D might be TRBD1 (5 bases). Germline V gives CDR1 DFQATT, CDR2 SNEGSKA (reference sequence). Trimming left V 3 bases short and J 7 bases short, with 6 bases between. The CDR3 covers 10 residues.

The rearrangement links TRBV5-6 to TRBJ2-7; 9 positions match TRBD1. From germline, CDR1 is SGHDT and CDR2 YYEEEE. The junction had 11 bases not matched to a gene; V was cut back by 6 bases and J by 4 bases. This CDR3 region has 15 residues. As DNA, the CDR3 is TGTGCCAGCATCTTATCCGGGACAGGGAAATACGAGCAGTACTTC. This translates into CASILSGTGKYEQYF.

The CDR3 here is CASSLSGGHADTEAFF. The DNA of the CDR3 is TGTGCCAGCAGCCTTTCGGGGGGCCACGCAGACACTGAAGCTTTCTTT. This chain joins TRBV27 and TRBJ1-1; a weak D match, TRBD1 (6 bases). Trimming removed 6 bases at V and 3 bases at J, with 20 bases between. The CDR3 extends over 16 amino acids. Germline V gives CDR1 MNHEY, CDR2 SMNVEV (reference sequence).

The chain employs TRBV10-3 and TRBJ2-7; D gene uncertain. This CDR3 is 11 amino acids long. Germline values: CDR1 ENHRY, CDR2 SYGVKD. The V gene lost 10 bases and the J gene lost 3 bases, with 10 bases spanning the gap. The CDR3 region is CATADGYEQYF. CDR3 in DNA: TGTGCCACTGCGGACGGCTACGAGCAGTACTTC.

This clonotype has only a few counts. The chain couples TRBV28 to TRBJ2-5; 10 nucleotides match TRBD2. The CDR3 totals 16 residues. The trim removed 4 bases at V and 5 bases at J, leaving 10 bases unmatched. CDR1 is MDHEN, CDR2 SYDVKM, per germline. The CDR3 is CASSSTALAGDETQYF. CDR3 sequence (DNA): TGTGCCAGCAGTTCTACGGCCCTAGCGGGAGATGAGACCCAGTACTTC. The variable domain in full, completed from reference TRBV28 and TRBJ2-5, reads DVKVTQSSRYLVKRTGEKVFLECVQDMDHENMFWYRQDPGLGLRLIYFSYDVKMKEKGDIPEGYSVSREKKERFSLILESASTNQTSMYLCASSSTALAGDETQYFGPGTRLLVL.

This chain links TRBV15 with TRBJ2-7, with D hard to call. Trimming left V 0 bases short and J 3 bases short, with 6 bases between. The germline CDR1 and CDR2 sequences are LNHNV and YYDKDF (reference sequence). The CDR3 extends over 13 amino acids. This CDR3 is CATSRDGNYEQYF. CDR3 nucleotides: TGTGCCACCAGCAGAGATGGCAACTACGAGCAGTACTTC.

This clonotype was found a few times. This sequence joins TRBV7-2 and TRBJ1-6; tentative D call: TRBD1 (6 bases). Germline CDR1 and CDR2: SGHTA and FQGNSA. Trimming took 5 bases from V and 9 from J, leaving 8 bases between them. The CDR3 spans 12 residues. CDR3 DNA sequence: TGTGCCAGCAGCCCACAGGGTTCACCCCTCCACTTT. Its protein is CASSPQGSPLHF. Combining the CDR3 with reference TRBV7-2 and TRBJ1-6 gives the whole variable domain GAGVSQSPSNKVTEKGKDVELRCDPISGHTALYWYRQSLGQGLEFLIYFQGNSAPDKSGLPSDRFSAERTGGSVSTLTIQRTQQEDSAVYLCASSPQGSPLHFGNGTRLTVT.

J is TRBJ1-4 and V is TRBV6-1, with 9 bases matching TRBD1. CDR1 is MNHNS and CDR2 is SASEGT in the germline V gene. The CDR3 runs 15 residues. V lost 5 bases to trimming and J lost 8 bases; unmatched junction nucleotides: 9. This CDR3 is CASSPRDRAEEKLFF. The CDR3, as DNA: TGTGCCAGCAGTCCCCGGGACAGGGCGGAGGAAAAACTGTTTTTT.

This clonotype was counted a few times. The CDR3 protein is CSVPGGPIETQYF. In nucleotides, the CDR3 is TGCAGTGTCCCCGGAGGGCCCATAGAGACCCAGTACTTC. The V and J genes are TRBV20-1 and TRBJ2-5, with D maybe TRBD2 (6 bases). V gave up 7 bases and J gave up 4 bases, with 16 bases separating them. CDR1 is DFQATT, CDR2 SNEGSKA, per germline (reference sequence). The CDR3 is made up of 13 amino acids.

This chain joins TRBV5-4 and TRBJ2-7; no firm D call. Trimming shortened V by 0 bases and J by 4 bases, and 14 bases separated the two germline ends. The length of the CDR3 is 15 residues. In germline, CDR1 is SGHNT, CDR2 YYREEE (reference sequence). Here the CDR3 reads CASSLAPTSSYEQYF. For the CDR3, the DNA is TGTGCCAGCAGCTTGGCCCCGACAAGCTCGTACGAGCAGTACTTC.

The V call is TRBV5-4, the J call TRBJ2-1, with D perhaps matching TRBD2 (6 bases). Trimming shortened V by 1 base and J by 5 bases, and 16 bases separated the two germline ends. The CDR3 sequence is 16 residues long. Germline V gives CDR1 SGHNT, CDR2 YYREEE (reference sequence). The CDR3 here is CASSLFGGRKDNEQFF. The CDR3 DNA is TGTGCCAGCAGCTTGTTCGGGGGACGGAAGGACAATGAGCAGTTCTTC. The full variable domain, its missing parts supplied by reference TRBV5-4 and TRBJ2-1, is ETGVTQSPTHLIKTRGQQVTLRCSSQSGHNTVSWYQQALGQGPQFIFQYYREEENGRGNFPPRFSGLQFPNYSSELNVNALELDDSALYLCASSLFGGRKDNEQFFGPGTRLTVL.

This clonotype turned up a few times. This rearrangement joins TRBV12-3 or TRBV12-4 to TRBJ1-5; 9 positions agree with TRBD1. The CDR3 is 14 residues long. Germline trimming cut 6 bases from V and 7 bases from J; bases unmatched to any gene: 7. CDR3 sequence (DNA): TGTGCCAGCAGCAATACAGGGGGCGGACAGCCCCAGCATTTT. Amino acids: CASSNTGGGQPQHF.

The rearrangement links TRBV25-1 to TRBJ1-2, with D maybe TRBD1 (5 bases). CDR1 is MGHDK and CDR2 is SYGVNS in the germline V gene. Trimming stripped 5 bases from V and 4 bases from J, with 17 bases between. The CDR3 has 15 amino acids. The CDR3 sequence is CASSRTAGFGYGYTF. The DNA for the CDR3 is TGTGCCAGCAGTCGTACAGCAGGGTTCGGCTATGGCTACACCTTC.

The genes are TRBV27 and TRBJ2-2; 9 bases are shared with TRBD1. The germline gives CDR1 MNHEY, CDR2 SMNVEV (reference sequence). V shed 3 bases, J shed 0 bases, and the junction held 2 bases outside the gene matches. The CDR3 is made up of 16 amino acids. In DNA, the CDR3 is TGTGCCAGCAGTTTCCGGACAGGGGCGAACACCGGGGAGCTGTTTTTT. Amino acid sequence: CASSFRTGANTGELFF.

This clonotype came up a few times. This sequence joins TRBV18 and TRBJ1-1; unclear D gene. This CDR3 region has 12 residues. Trimming took 4 bases from V and 8 from J, leaving 11 bases between them. Germline-derived CDR1 and CDR2 are KGHSH and LQKENI. The CDR3 spells CASSRNPTEAFF. For the CDR3, the DNA is TGTGCCAGCTCACGGAACCCAACCGAAGCTTTCTTT.

This clonotype has only a few counts. The rearrangement uses TRBV12-3 or TRBV12-4 and TRBJ1-1; D is unclear. The CDR3 contains 14 residues. Between the trimmed V and J ends, which lost 3 bases and 4 bases, there was a span of 12 bases. The CDR3 loop reads CASSFRPAGTEAFF. The CDR3 nucleotides read TGTGCCAGCAGTTTCCGACCCGCGGGCACTGAAGCTTTCTTT.